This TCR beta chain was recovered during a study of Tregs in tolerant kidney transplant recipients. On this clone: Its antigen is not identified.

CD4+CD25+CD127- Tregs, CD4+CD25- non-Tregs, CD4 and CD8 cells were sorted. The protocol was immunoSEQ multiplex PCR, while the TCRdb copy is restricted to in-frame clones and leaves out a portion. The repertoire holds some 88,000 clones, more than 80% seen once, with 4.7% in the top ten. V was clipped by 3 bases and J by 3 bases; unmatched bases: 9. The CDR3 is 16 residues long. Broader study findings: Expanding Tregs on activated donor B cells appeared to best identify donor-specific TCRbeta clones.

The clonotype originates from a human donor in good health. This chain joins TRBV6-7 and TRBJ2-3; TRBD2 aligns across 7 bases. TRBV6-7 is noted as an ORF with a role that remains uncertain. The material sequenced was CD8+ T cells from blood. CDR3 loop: CASSYSGLQVTDTQYF. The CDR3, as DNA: TGTGCCAGCAGTTATTCGGGACTACAGGTTACAGATACGCAGTATTTT.